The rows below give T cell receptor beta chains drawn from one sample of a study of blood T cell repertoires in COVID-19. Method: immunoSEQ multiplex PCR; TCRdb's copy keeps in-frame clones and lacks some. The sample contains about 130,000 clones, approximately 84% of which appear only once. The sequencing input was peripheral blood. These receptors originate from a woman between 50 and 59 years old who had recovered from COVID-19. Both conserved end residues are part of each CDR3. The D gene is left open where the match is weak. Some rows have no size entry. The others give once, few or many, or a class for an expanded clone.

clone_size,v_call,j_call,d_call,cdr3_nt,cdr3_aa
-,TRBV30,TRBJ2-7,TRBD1,TGTGCCTGGAGTCTTACAGGGGCCGAGCAGTACTTC,CAWSLTGAEQYF
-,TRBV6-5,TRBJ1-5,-,TGTGCCAGCAAACGGGGCAATCAGCCCCAGCATTTT,CASKRGNQPQHF
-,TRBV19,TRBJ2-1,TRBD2,TGTGCCAGCAAGACTAGCGGGAGTTCCTACAATGAGCAGTTCTTC,CASKTSGSSYNEQFF
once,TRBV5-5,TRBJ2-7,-,TGTGCCAGCAGCCCGGGCAGCGGCTTTAAACGCTACGAGCAGTACTTC,CASSPGSGFKRYEQYF
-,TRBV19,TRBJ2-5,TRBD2,TGTGCCAGTAGGGCACTAGCGTGGGAGACCCAGTACTTC,CASRALAWETQYF
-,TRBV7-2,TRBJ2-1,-,TGTGCCAGCAGCGCTTACTATGGGAGGACCTACAATGAGCAGTTCTTC,CASSAYYGRTYNEQFF
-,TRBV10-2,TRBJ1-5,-,TGCGCCAGCAGTGGAACTGAGAATCAGCCCCAGCATTTT,CASSGTENQPQHF
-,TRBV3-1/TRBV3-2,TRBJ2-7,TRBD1,TGTGCCAGCAGCTCCGGGACAGGGGTGACCGTACGTTACTACGAGCAGTACTTC,CASSSGTGVTVRYYEQYF
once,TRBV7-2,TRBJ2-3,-,TGTGCCAGCAGCCCGAATGGACTACGCAGCACAGATACGCAGTATTTT,CASSPNGLRSTDTQYF
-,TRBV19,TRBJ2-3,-,TGTGCCAGTTCCAGCGGTTACACAGATACGCAGTATTTT,CASSSGYTDTQYF
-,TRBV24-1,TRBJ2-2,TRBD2,TGTGCCACCAGTGCCGCGGGGAGGGGCGGGGAGCTGTTTTTT,CATSAAGRGGELFF
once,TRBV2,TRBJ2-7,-,TGTGCCAGCAGGGGGGCCGGTTGGGGAGCGTACGAGCAGTACTTC,CASRGAGWGAYEQYF
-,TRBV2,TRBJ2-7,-,TGTGCCAGCAGTAGGGGTACCTACGAGCAGTACTTC,CASSRGTYEQYF
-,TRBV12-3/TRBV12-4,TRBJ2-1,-,TGTGCCACCTCCCGGGACTTTTACAATGAGCAGTTCTTC,CATSRDFYNEQFF
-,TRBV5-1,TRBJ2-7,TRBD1,TGCGCCAGCAGCTGGGACAGTATCCACGAGCAGTACTTC,CASSWDSIHEQYF
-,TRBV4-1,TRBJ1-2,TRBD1,TGCGCCAGCAGCCAAGGGACAGGGGGACCACTCTATGGCTACACCTTC,CASSQGTGGPLYGYTF
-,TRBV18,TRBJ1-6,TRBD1,TGTGCCAGCTCACCAGTCGCCGGGACAGGGTTGAAGAATTCACCCCTCCACTTT,CASSPVAGTGLKNSPLHF
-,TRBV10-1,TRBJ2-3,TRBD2,TGCGCCAGCAGTGAGCCCCAGATTCTAGCGGGCACAGATACGCAGTATTTT,CASSEPQILAGTDTQYF
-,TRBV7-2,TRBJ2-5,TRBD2,TGTGCCAGCAGCAAGGGGACTAGCGGGAGGGGACAGACCCAGTACTTC,CASSKGTSGRGQTQYF
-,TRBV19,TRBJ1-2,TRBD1,TGTGCCAGTAGTAGAGCGGGACAGGGGCACTATGGCTACACCTTC,CASSRAGQGHYGYTF
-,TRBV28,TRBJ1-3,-,TGTGCCAGCAGCCAATATACAGGGTTCTCTGGAAACACCATATATTTT,CASSQYTGFSGNTIYF
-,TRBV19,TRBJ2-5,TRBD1,TGTGCCAGTAGTGGGACAGGGGGAGAGACCCAGTACTTC,CASSGTGGETQYF
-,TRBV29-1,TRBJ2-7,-,TGCAGCGTTGGGGTCAGGGGCTACGAGCAGTACTTC,CSVGVRGYEQYF
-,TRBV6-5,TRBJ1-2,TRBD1,TGTGCCAGCCGTCTGGGGACAGGGGCTTCTGGCTACACCTTC,CASRLGTGASGYTF
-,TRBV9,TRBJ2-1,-,TGTGCCAGCAGCGGACGACTAGAAAACAATGAGCAGTTCTTC,CASSGRLENNEQFF
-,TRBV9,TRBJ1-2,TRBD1,TGTGCCAGCAGCGCGGGCCGGGACAGGGGGAGACTAAACTATGGCTACACCTTC,CASSAGRDRGRLNYGYTF
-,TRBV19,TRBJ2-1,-,TGTGCCAGTAGTACCTTCAGGGGAGGGGGAAACTACAATGAGCAGTTCTTC,CASSTFRGGGNYNEQFF
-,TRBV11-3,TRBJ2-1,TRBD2,TGTGCCAGCAGCTTAGGGCGGAGCGGGAGATACTACAATGAGCAGTTCTTC,CASSLGRSGRYYNEQFF
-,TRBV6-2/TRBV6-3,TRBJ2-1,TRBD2,TGTGCCAGCAGTGCCCGACTAGCGGGAGGGTTCTACAATGAGCAGTTCTTC,CASSARLAGGFYNEQFF
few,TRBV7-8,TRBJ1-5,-,TGTGCCAGCAGCAACCTTAGGTGGACAGCTAGATATCAGCCCCAGCATTTT,CASSNLRWTARYQPQHF
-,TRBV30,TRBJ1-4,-,TGTGCCTGGAGTGTATTTGGCGGGGACGAAAAACTGTTTTTT,CAWSVFGGDEKLFF
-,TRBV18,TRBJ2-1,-,TGTGCCAGCTCACCTCGCAGCGTCTCCTACAATGAGCAGTTCTTC,CASSPRSVSYNEQFF
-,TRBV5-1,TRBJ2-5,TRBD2,TGCGCCAGCAGCCCCCCAGTAACGGGAGGGATTCAAGAGACCCAGTACTTC,CASSPPVTGGIQETQYF
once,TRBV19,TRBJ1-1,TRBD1,TGTGCCAGTAGTGTCGGACAGGGGATCCACACTGAAGCTTTCTTT,CASSVGQGIHTEAFF
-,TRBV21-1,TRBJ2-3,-,TGTGCCAGCAGCAACTTCGGGCGGGGGGGGCCAGATACGCAGTATTTT,CASSNFGRGGPDTQYF
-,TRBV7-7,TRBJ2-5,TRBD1,TGTGCCAGCAGCGAGACAGGGGGGGGAGAGACCCAGTACTTC,CASSETGGGETQYF
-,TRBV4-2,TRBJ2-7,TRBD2,TGTGCCAGCAGCCCCGGACTAGCGGGTGTTCGGGCCTACGAGCAGTACTTC,CASSPGLAGVRAYEQYF
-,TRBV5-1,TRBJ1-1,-,TGCGCCAGCAGCTTTATCCGGAACACTGAAGCTTTCTTT,CASSFIRNTEAFF
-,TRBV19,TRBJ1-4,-,TGTGCCAGTAGTATATACAGACCAGCAACTAATGAAAAACTGTTTTTT,CASSIYRPATNEKLFF
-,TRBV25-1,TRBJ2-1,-,TGTGCCAGCAGTGAGGACTTCGCCAGGGAGCAGTTCTTC,CASSEDFAREQFF
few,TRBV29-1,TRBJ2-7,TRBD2,TGCAGCGTTTCCCTGACTAGCGGAGCCTACGAGCAGTACTTC,CSVSLTSGAYEQYF
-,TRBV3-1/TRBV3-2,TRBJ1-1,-,TGTGCCAGCAGCCAAGGGGCAGCGAACACTGAAGCTTTCTTT,CASSQGAANTEAFF
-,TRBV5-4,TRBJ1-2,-,TGTGCCAGCAGCTTGGACAGGGCCTATGGCTACACCTTC,CASSLDRAYGYTF
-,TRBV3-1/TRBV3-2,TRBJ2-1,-,TGTGCCAGCAGCCATGATGTGGGCAGGGTCCAATCCAATGAGCAGTTCTTC,CASSHDVGRVQSNEQFF